This T cell receptor (beta chain) stems from a study of CD8+ T cells in alopecia areata. RNA was isolated and reverse transcribed to cDNA, the sequencing template. Profiled with immunoSEQ multiplex PCR; TCRdb holds only in-frame clones, not every one. This repertoire shows 150,000 to 200,000 clones, 55% found once; its top ten account for around 5%. V was shortened by 2 bases and J by 5 bases, with 15 bases between the two germline ends. CDR1 is MNHEY and CDR2 is SVGAGI in the germline V gene. The CDR3 has 15 amino acids. This TCR came from a human donor in good health. The rearrangement joins TRBV6-5 to TRBJ1-1; D is unclear. The sequenced material came from CD4+ T cells sorted from blood. The CDR3 is CASSYAQRAKTEAFF. Written as DNA, the CDR3 is TGTGCCAGCAGTTACGCCCAACGGGCGAAAACTGAAGCTTTCTTT.